This is a list of T cell receptor beta chains from one sample in a study of T-cell reconstitution after alpha-beta-depleted transplantation in children. TCRdb re-called the PCR reads through MiXCR, storing one row per CDR3 protein. The sample has around 800,000 distinct CDR3 sequences; less than 20% are singletons. Sequenced material: PBMCs, mostly from graft donor cells, taken 360 days after TCRalphabeta/CD19-depleted stem cell transplant. The receptor set was obtained from a male patient aged 10 to 17 who had a stem cell transplant for acute lymphoblastic leukemia, so the T cells may come from the graft donor. CDR3s include the opening cysteine and the closing phenylalanine or tryptophan. The D gene is left open where the match is weak. Rows give clone size only sometimes, using once, few, many, or a class for an expanded clone.

>TRBV7-6|few|TRBJ2-2|-
CASSRPTGNTGELFF
TGTGCCAGCAGCAGACCGACAGGGAACACCGGGGAGCTGTTTTTT
>TRBV12-3/TRBV12-4|few|TRBJ2-1|-
CASSLWTVYSYNEQFF
TGTGCCAGCAGTCTCTGGACAGTCTACTCCTACAATGAGCAGTTCTTC
>TRBV12-3/TRBV12-4|-|TRBJ2-1|TRBD2
CASSSSGRTVNEQFF
TGTGCCAGCAGTTCTAGCGGGAGGACCGTCAATGAGCAGTTCTTC
>TRBV10-1|-|TRBJ2-7|-
CASSERVGEQYF
TGCGCCAGCAGTGAGAGAGTAGGCGAGCAGTACTTC
>TRBV7-3|few|TRBJ2-3|-
CASSPGFVTDTQYF
TGTGCCAGCAGCCCAGGCTTCGTTACAGATACGCAGTATTTT
>TRBV20-1|-|TRBJ2-1|-
CSASAGSIYNEQFF
TGCAGTGCTAGTGCGGGGAGTATCTACAATGAGCAGTTCTTC
>TRBV5-5|few|TRBJ1-5|TRBD1
CASSRTGTGLNQPQHF
TGTGCCAGCAGTCGAACCGGGACAGGCCTCAATCAGCCCCAGCATTTT
>TRBV5-1|few|TRBJ1-1|TRBD1
CASSSSGTENTEAFF
TGCGCCAGCAGCTCCTCCGGGACAGAGAACACTGAAGCTTTCTTT
>TRBV7-2|few|TRBJ2-7|-
CASSLATGRSSWEQYF
TGTGCCAGCAGCTTAGCGACAGGGAGGTCTTCCTGGGAGCAGTACTTC
>TRBV7-2|few|TRBJ2-7|TRBD2
CASSRSGLAGEQYF
TGTGCCAGCAGCCGATCTGGACTAGCGGGAGAGCAGTACTTC
>TRBV11-2|few|TRBJ2-3|TRBD2
CASRNAGGATNTQYF
TGTGCCAGCAGAAACGCGGGGGGGGCGACTAATACGCAGTATTTT
>TRBV15|-|TRBJ2-5|-
CATSRTPRSSGETQYF
TGTGCCACCAGCAGAACCCCTCGAAGTTCCGGCGAGACCCAGTACTTC
>TRBV7-2|-|TRBJ2-1|-
CASSLVVRNNEQFF
TGTGCCAGCAGCTTAGTGGTCCGAAACAATGAGCAGTTCTTC
>TRBV4-1|many|TRBJ2-7|-
CASSQDIARGYEQYF
TGCGCCAGCAGCCAAGATATAGCTAGAGGCTACGAGCAGTACTTC
>TRBV27|few|TRBJ1-2|-
CASSFSTAHGYTF
TGTGCCAGCAGTTTCTCCACTGCTCATGGCTACACCTTC
>TRBV12-3/TRBV12-4|many|TRBJ2-1|TRBD1
CASSFTSGGNGNEQFF
TGTGCCAGCAGTTTCACCTCAGGGGGAAACGGCAATGAGCAGTTCTTC
>TRBV5-1|many|TRBJ2-3|-
CASSLEAGHTDTQYF
TGCGCCAGCAGCTTGGAGGCGGGCCACACAGATACGCAGTATTTT
>TRBV18|-|TRBJ2-1|TRBD2
CASSPLPSGGSYNEQFF
TGTGCCAGCTCACCACTTCCTTCGGGAGGCTCCTACAATGAGCAGTTCTTC
>TRBV19|-|TRBJ2-6|-
CASSPPRSGANVLTF
TGTGCCAGTAGTCCTCCGCGGTCTGGGGCCAACGTCCTGACTTTC
>TRBV29-1|-|TRBJ2-1|-
CSVESRGVVSNEQFF
TGCAGCGTTGAATCGAGAGGGGTAGTGAGCAATGAGCAGTTCTTC
>TRBV29-1|few|TRBJ2-7|-
CSVEDRLASEQYF
TGCAGCGTTGAAGATCGCCTAGCAAGTGAGCAGTACTTC
>TRBV7-3|few|TRBJ2-7|-
CASSEDPYGYEQYF
TGTGCCAGCAGCGAGGACCCCTACGGCTACGAGCAGTACTTC
>TRBV16|-|TRBJ2-1|-
CASSPPGYQFYNEQFF
TGTGCCAGCAGCCCACCGGGTTACCAATTTTACAATGAGCAGTTCTTC
>TRBV20-1|few|TRBJ2-7|-
CSARVNGGFYEQYF
TGCAGTGCTAGAGTCAACGGGGGCTTCTACGAGCAGTACTTC
>TRBV27|-|TRBJ2-2|-
CASSFGGITGELFF
TGTGCCAGCAGTTTTGGCGGGATTACCGGGGAGCTGTTTTTT
>TRBV12-3/TRBV12-4|-|TRBJ1-5|TRBD1
CASSAGGRRMGNQPQHF
TGTGCCAGCAGTGCAGGGGGGAGAAGGATGGGGAATCAGCCCCAGCATTTT
>TRBV10-2|many|TRBJ2-1|TRBD2
CASSASSGSFGEQFF
TGCGCCAGCAGTGCGTCTAGCGGGAGCTTCGGTGAGCAGTTCTTC
>TRBV12-3/TRBV12-4|many|TRBJ2-7|-
CASSFGVGYEQYF
TGTGCCAGCAGTTTCGGGGTAGGCTACGAGCAGTACTTC
>TRBV15|many|TRBJ2-2|-
CATSRGWQSLNTGELFF
TGTGCCACCAGCAGAGGTTGGCAGAGCTTGAACACCGGGGAGCTGTTTTTT
>TRBV6-5|-|TRBJ1-2|-
CASSYGAGFRDYGYTF
TGTGCCAGCAGTTACGGCGCTGGCTTCCGGGACTATGGCTACACCTTC
>TRBV10-2|few|TRBJ2-1|TRBD2
CASSEQTSGRNEQFF
TGCGCCAGCAGTGAACAGACTAGCGGGAGGAATGAGCAGTTCTTC
>TRBV5-5|few|TRBJ2-7|TRBD2
CASSSLAGGYYEQYF
TGTGCCAGCAGCTCTCTAGCGGGAGGCTACTACGAGCAGTACTTC
>TRBV11-2|few|TRBJ2-7|TRBD2
CASSLGAGALHEQYF
TGTGCCAGCAGCTTAGGAGCGGGAGCCCTCCACGAGCAGTACTTC
>TRBV14|few|TRBJ1-2|-
CASSQEEGGHSYGYTF
TGTGCCAGCAGCCAAGAAGAGGGTGGGCATAGCTATGGCTACACCTTC